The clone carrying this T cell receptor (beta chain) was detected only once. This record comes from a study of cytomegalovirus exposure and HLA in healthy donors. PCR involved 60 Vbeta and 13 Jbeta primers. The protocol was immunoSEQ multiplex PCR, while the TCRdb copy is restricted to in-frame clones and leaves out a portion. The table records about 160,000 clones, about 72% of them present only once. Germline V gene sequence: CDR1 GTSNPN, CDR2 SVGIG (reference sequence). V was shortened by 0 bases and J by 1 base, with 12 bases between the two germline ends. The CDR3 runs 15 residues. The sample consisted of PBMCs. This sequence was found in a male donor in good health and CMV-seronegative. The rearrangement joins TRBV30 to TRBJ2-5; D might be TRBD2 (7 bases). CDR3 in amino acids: CAWSVRGTIQETQYF. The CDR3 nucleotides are TGTGCCTGGAGTGTAAGGGGGACTATCCAAGAGACCCAGTACTTC. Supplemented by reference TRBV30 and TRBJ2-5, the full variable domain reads SQTIHQWPATLVQPVGSPLSLECTVEGTSNPNLYWYRQAAGRGLQLLFYSVGIGQISSEVPQNLSASRPQDRQFILSSKKLLLSDSGFYLCAWSVRGTIQETQYFGPGTRLLVL.